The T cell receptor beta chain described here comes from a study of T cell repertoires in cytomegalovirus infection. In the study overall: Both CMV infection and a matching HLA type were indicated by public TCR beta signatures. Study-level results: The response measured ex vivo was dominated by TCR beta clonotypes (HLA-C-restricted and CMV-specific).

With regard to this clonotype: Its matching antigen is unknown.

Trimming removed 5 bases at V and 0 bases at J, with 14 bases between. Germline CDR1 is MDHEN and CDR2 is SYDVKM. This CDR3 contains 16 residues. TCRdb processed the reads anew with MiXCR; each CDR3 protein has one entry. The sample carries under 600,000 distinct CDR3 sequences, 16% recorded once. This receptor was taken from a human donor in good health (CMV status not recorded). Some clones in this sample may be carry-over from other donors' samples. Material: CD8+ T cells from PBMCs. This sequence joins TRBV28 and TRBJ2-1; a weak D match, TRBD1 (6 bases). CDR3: CASSTYREFSYNEQFF. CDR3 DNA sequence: TGTGCCAGCAGTACGTACAGGGAGTTCTCCTACAATGAGCAGTTCTTC.